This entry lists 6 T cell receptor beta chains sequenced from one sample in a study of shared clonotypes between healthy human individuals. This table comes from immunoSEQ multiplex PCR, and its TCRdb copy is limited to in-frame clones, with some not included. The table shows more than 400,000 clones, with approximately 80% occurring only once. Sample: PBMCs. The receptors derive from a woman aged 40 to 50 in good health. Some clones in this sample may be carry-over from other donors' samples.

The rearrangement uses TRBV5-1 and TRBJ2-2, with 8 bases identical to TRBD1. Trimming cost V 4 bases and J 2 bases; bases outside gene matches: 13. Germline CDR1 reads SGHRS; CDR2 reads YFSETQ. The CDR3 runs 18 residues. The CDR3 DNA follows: TGCGCCAGCAGCGCAAGACAGGGGTGGTTTGATAACACCGGGGAGCTGTTTTTT. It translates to CASSARQGWFDNTGELFF.

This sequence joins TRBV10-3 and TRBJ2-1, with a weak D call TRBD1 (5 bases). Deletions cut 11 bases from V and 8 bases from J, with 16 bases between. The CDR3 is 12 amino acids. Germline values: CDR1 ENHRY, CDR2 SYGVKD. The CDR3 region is CAASPRVDEQFF. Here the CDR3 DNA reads TGTGCCGCCAGCCCCAGGGTCGATGAGCAGTTCTTC.

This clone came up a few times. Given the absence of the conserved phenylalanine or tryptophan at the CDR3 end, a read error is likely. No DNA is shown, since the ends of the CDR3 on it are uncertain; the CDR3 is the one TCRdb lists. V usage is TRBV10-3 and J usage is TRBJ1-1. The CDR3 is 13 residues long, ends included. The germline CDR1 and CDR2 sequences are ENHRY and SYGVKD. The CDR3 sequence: CAISEYRNTEALL.

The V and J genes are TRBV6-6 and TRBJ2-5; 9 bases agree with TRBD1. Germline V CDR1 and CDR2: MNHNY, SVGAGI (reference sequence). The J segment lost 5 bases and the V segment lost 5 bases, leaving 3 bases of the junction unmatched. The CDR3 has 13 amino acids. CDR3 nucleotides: TGTGCCAGCAGTAATGACAGGGGGGAGACCCAGTACTTC. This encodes CASSNDRGETQYF.

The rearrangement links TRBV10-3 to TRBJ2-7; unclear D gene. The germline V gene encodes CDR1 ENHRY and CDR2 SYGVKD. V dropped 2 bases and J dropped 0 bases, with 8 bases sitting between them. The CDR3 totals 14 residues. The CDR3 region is CAISEGRNSYEQYF. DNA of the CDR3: TGTGCCATCAGTGAGGGGCGGAACTCCTACGAGCAGTACTTC.

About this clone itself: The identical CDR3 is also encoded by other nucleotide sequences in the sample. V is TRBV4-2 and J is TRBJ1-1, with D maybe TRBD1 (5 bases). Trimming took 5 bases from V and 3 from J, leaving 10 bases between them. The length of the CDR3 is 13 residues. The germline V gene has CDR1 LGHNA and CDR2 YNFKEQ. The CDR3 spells CASSGTGDTEAFF. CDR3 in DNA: TGTGCCAGCAGCGGGACGGGGGACACTGAAGCTTTCTTT.